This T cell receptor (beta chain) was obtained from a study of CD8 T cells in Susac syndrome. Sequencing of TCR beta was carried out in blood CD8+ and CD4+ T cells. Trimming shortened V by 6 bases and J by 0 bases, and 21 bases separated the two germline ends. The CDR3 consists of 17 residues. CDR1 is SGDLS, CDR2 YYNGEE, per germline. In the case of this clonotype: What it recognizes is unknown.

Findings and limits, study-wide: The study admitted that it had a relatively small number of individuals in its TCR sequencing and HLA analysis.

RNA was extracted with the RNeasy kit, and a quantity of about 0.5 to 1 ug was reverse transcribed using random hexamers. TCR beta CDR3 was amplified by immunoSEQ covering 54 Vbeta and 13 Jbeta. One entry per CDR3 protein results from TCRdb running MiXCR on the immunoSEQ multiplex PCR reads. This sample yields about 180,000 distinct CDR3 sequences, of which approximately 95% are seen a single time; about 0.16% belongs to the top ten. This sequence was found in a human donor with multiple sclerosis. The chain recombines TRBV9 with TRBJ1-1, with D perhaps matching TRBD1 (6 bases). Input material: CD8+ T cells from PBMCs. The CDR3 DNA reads TGTGCCAGCACAGAGGGGGAAGATAGAAGATTGAACACTGAAGCTTTCTTT. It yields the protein CASTEGEDRRLNTEAFF.